One sample yielded the 12 T cell receptor beta chains listed below, sequenced in a study of a mutant IDH1 vaccine in newly diagnosed glioma. Their antigens are not known. The method was immunoSEQ multiplex PCR; TCRdb's version includes in-frame clones alone and lacks a portion of them. Of about 32,000 clones in the sample, roughly 75% are singletons; the top ten hold approximately 10%. Sample time point: week 35, safety follow-up. Every single dose of the vaccine, 300 ug of mutant IDH1 20-mer peptide, came with topical imiquimod. The source material was PBMCs, sampled from a glioma patient whose treatment included an IDH1 peptide vaccine. The source is a middle-aged woman with glioma.

This clone was seen more than once but under ten times. The chain carries TRBV14 and TRBJ1-6; D is undetermined. Germline V gives CDR1 SGHDN, CDR2 FVKESK. This CDR3 is 14 amino acids long. V lost 1 base to trimming and J lost 4 bases, with 5 bases between them. CDR3 DNA sequence: TGTGCCAGCAGCCAAGGACGGTATAATTCACCCCTCCACTTT. Protein sequence: CASSQGRYNSPLHF.

This clone was seen a handful of times. This chain uses TRBV9 with TRBJ1-1; D gene uncertain. The V gene's germline CDR1 is SGDLS and CDR2 YYNGEE. This CDR3 has 13 amino acids. V was trimmed by 7 bases and J by 1 base, leaving 11 bases between them. As DNA, the CDR3 is TGTGCCAGCCTTCGACACCGGAACACTGAAGCTTTCTTT. It yields the protein CASLRHRNTEAFF.

This clone was observed a single time. V gene TRBV7-2 combines with J gene TRBJ1-1; weak D call: TRBD1 (5 bases). Germline CDR1 reads SGHTA; CDR2 reads FQGNSA. The germline V and J ends were trimmed by 5 bases and 1 base, with 14 bases remaining between them. The length of the CDR3 is 15 residues. Written as DNA, the CDR3 is TGTGCCAGCAGCAGAGGGGCGGGGCGGAACACTGAAGCTTTCTTT. As protein: CASSRGAGRNTEAFF.

The chain carries TRBV7-8 and TRBJ2-3, with 8 bases lining up with TRBD2. The V segment lost 5 bases and the J segment 4 bases; nucleotides outside the gene matches: 14. Per germline, CDR1 SGHVS and CDR2 FQNEAQ. The CDR3 extends over 17 amino acids. CDR3 bases: TGTGCCAGCAGCCAACGTCCCGGGACTAGGGAATCAGATACGCAGTATTTT. This gives the protein CASSQRPGTRESDTQYF.

The J gene is TRBJ1-6, the V gene TRBV2; no clear D. The CDR3 has 13 residues. Germline CDR1 reads SNHLY; CDR2 reads FYNNEI. With 6 bases removed from V and 9 bases from J, the gap between germline ends came to 12 bases. The chain's CDR3 is CASRPLFGSPLHF. CDR3 coding DNA: TGTGCCAGCAGGCCTTTATTTGGTTCACCCCTCCACTTT.

This sequence joins TRBV9 and TRBJ2-3; TRBD2 aligns across 9 bases. Looked up from germline, CDR1 is SGDLS and CDR2 is YYNGEE. Trimming took 0 bases from V and 2 from J; bases not matched to a gene: 7. The CDR3 contains 17 residues. The CDR3 region has the DNA TGTGCCAGCAGCGTAGGACTAGCGGTACTTGCCACAGATACGCAGTATTTT. This codes for CASSVGLAVLATDTQYF.

The V gene is TRBV7-9, the J gene TRBJ2-7; no firm D call. Trimming took 1 base from V and 1 from J, leaving 8 bases between them. CDR1 SEHNR and CDR2 FQNEAQ come from the germline V gene (reference sequence). CDR3 length: 14 amino acids. CDR3 sequence: CASSLGYSSYEQYF. CDR3 nucleotide sequence: TGTGCCAGCAGCTTAGGGTATAGTTCCTACGAGCAGTACTTC.

In nucleotides, the CDR3 is TGCGCCAGCAGCCACACAGGGGGGTACTCTGGGGCCAACGTCCTGACTTTC. It codes for CASSHTGGYSGANVLTF. The chain has TRBV5-1 and TRBJ2-6; 8 bases are shared with TRBD1. V gave up 4 bases and J gave up 0 bases; unmatched junction bases: 6. The V gene's germline CDR1 is SGHRS and CDR2 YFSETQ. The length of the CDR3 is 17 residues.

The V and J genes are TRBV10-3 and TRBJ1-2; 9 positions match TRBD1. V dropped 3 bases and J dropped 4; count of bases not matched to a gene: 3. This CDR3 contains 14 residues. In germline, CDR1 is ENHRY, CDR2 SYGVKD. The CDR3 nucleotides are TGTGCCATCAGTGAACAGGGGGCTTCCTATGGCTACACCTTC. Amino acid sequence: CAISEQGASYGYTF.

The V and J genes are TRBV5-1 and TRBJ2-2; D might be TRBD1 (6 bases). Germline V lookup: CDR1 SGHRS, CDR2 YFSETQ. The CDR3 covers 15 residues. V was trimmed by 3 bases and J by 1 base, leaving 10 bases between them. In nucleotides, the CDR3 is TGCGCCAGCAGCTACCAGACAGGGAACACCGGGGAGCTGTTTTTT. Its protein is CASSYQTGNTGELFF.

The rearrangement joins TRBV30 to TRBJ1-1, with 7 nucleotides matching TRBD1. The J segment lost 11 bases and the V segment lost 3 bases, leaving 9 bases of the junction unmatched. CDR1 and CDR2 from the germline V gene are GTSNPN and SVGIG (reference sequence). The CDR3 is 12 residues long. Written as DNA, the CDR3 is TGTGCCTGGAGCCCCAGGGGGTCTGTTGCTTTCTTT. Amino acids: CAWSPRGSVAFF.

The chain joins TRBV9 to TRBJ2-1, with 7 bases fitting TRBD2. The CDR3 runs to 14 residues. Losses at the gene ends were 0 bases for V and 9 bases for J; bases not matched to a gene: 6. Germline CDR1 reads SGDLS; CDR2 reads YYNGEE. CDR3 amino acids: CASSVGLQRGEQFF. Written as DNA, the CDR3 is TGTGCCAGCAGCGTAGGACTCCAGCGGGGTGAGCAGTTCTTC.